Below, 21 T cell receptor beta chains from the same sample are listed, as sequenced in a study of blood T cells in healthy people across ages. The use of a sample-barcoded 5' primer and a J-beta primer mix characterized a second PCR of roughly 7 to 12 cycles. TCRdb fed the 5' RACE reads into MiXCR, producing one record per CDR3 protein. The sample records about a million distinct CDR3 sequences, 40% to 60% being singletons. Input material: blood. The receptors derive from a man aged 25-45 years in good health.

This sequence joins TRBV7-2 and TRBJ2-7; 8 positions match TRBD1. With 5 bases clipped from V and 6 bases from J, the junction kept 9 bases outside the gene matches. CDR3 size: 14 residues. CDR1 is SGHTA, CDR2 FQGNSA, per germline. CDR3: CASSTLQGQVEQYF. In DNA, the CDR3 is TGTGCCAGCAGCACTCTACAGGGACAGGTCGAGCAGTACTTC.

This clonotype was found many times. The chain carries TRBV7-9 and TRBJ2-1; D ambiguous. V lost 1 base and J lost 8, with 3 bases in between. This CDR3 has 11 residues. The germline CDR1 and CDR2 sequences are SEHNR and FQNEAQ (reference sequence). The CDR3 is CASSLGDEQFF. CDR3 DNA sequence: TGTGCCAGCAGCTTAGGGGATGAGCAGTTCTTC.

The gene calls are TRBV28 and TRBJ1-1, with 9 bases that match TRBD1. The CDR3 covers 16 residues. Germline V lookup: CDR1 MDHEN, CDR2 SYDVKM. Trimming took 2 bases from V and 4 from J; bases not matched to a gene: 8. The CDR3 reads CASSLRVGQGTTEAFF. In DNA form, the CDR3 reads TGTGCCAGCAGTTTAAGGGTGGGACAGGGAACCACTGAAGCTTTCTTT.

This clonotype was counted a single time. At one boundary the junction diverges from the germline segment, which might be a read error. The chain is built from TRBV7-7 and TRBJ2-7; TRBD1 matches 8 bases. The tail of the sequence fits TRBJ2-5 better, so the J call may be wrong. In germline, CDR1 is SSHAT, CDR2 FNYEAQ (reference sequence). The CDR3 runs 17 residues. The chain's CDR3 is CASSLDLRTGLGETQYF. In DNA form, the CDR3 reads TGTGCTAGCAGCCTAGATTTGAGGACAGGGTTGGGGGAGACCCAGTACTTC.

The J gene is TRBJ2-7, the V gene TRBV27; the D call may be TRBD1 or TRBD2 (6 bases each). Germline values: CDR1 MNHEY, CDR2 SMNVEV (reference sequence). This CDR3 region has 13 residues. The V gene lost 3 bases and the J gene lost 6 bases, with 12 bases spanning the gap. This CDR3 is CASSFVGGGEQYF. The CDR3 nucleotides read TGTGCCAGCAGTTTCGTAGGGGGAGGCGAGCAGTACTTC.

This clonotype turned up a few times. Here the CDR3 reads CSAPDPTFTYEQYF. CDR3 DNA sequence: TGCAGTGCTCCCGACCCGACTTTTACCTACGAGCAGTACTTC. The V gene is TRBV20-1, the J gene TRBJ2-7; D call uncertain. The V and J ends lost 5 bases and 2 bases respectively, with 16 bases between them. Germline CDR1 is DFQATT and CDR2 is SNEGSKA (reference sequence). The CDR3 extends over 14 amino acids.

The table lists this clonotype with a few counts. The V and J genes are TRBV3-1 and TRBJ1-1, with D possibly matching TRBD1 (5 bases). The length of the CDR3 is 16 residues. Trimming left V 2 bases short and J 0 bases short, with 13 bases between. Germline CDR1 reads LGHDT; CDR2 reads YNNKEL (reference sequence). CDR3 DNA: TGTGCCAGCAGCCAATCGTGGGGGGAGGTGAACACTGAAGCTTTCTTT. This codes for CASSQSWGEVNTEAFF. The entire variable domain, with the rest obtained from reference TRBV3-1 and TRBJ1-1, is as follows: DTAVSQTPKYLVTQMGNDKSIKCEQNLGHDTMYWYKQDSKKFLKIMFSYNNKELIINETVPNRFSPKSPDKAHLNLHINSLELGDSAVYFCASSQSWGEVNTEAFFGQGTRLTVV.

CDR3 sequence reads: CASRRTSGQETQYF. CDR3 DNA sequence: TGTGCCAGCAGGCGGACTAGCGGACAAGAGACCCAGTACTTC. This rearrangement joins TRBV12-3 or TRBV12-4 to TRBJ2-5; 10 nucleotides align to TRBD2. Losses at the gene ends were 6 bases for V and 2 bases for J; bases not matched to a gene: 3. CDR3 length: 14 amino acids.

This clonotype was detected only a few times. The gene calls are TRBV6-5 and TRBJ2-1, with a tentative D call TRBD2 (6 bases). V was cut by 6 bases and J by 6 bases, with 12 bases left in between. This CDR3 has 13 residues. Germline V lookup: CDR1 MNHEY, CDR2 SVGAGI. CDR3 sequence: CASSPGTFNEQFF. The CDR3 DNA is TGTGCCAGCAGCCCTGGGACTTTCAATGAGCAGTTCTTC.

This clonotype was observed a handful of times. V is TRBV4-3 and J is TRBJ2-7; 7 nucleotides match TRBD2. Germline V gives CDR1 LGHNA, CDR2 YSLEER. This CDR3 contains 15 residues. V gave up 0 bases and J gave up 5 bases; unmatched junction bases: 7. CDR3 region: CASSQDQTSAHEQYF. The CDR3 coding sequence is TGCGCCAGCAGCCAAGATCAAACTAGCGCCCACGAGCAGTACTTC.

Only a few counts were recorded for this clonotype. The J gene is TRBJ1-4, the V gene TRBV6-5; D gene ambiguous. This CDR3 spans 15 amino acids. The V gene's germline CDR1 is MNHEY and CDR2 SVGAGI. The germline V and J ends were trimmed by 6 bases and 3 bases, with 14 bases remaining between them. The CDR3, as DNA: TGTGCCAGCAGAATCCTGAGAACAGCTAATGAAAAACTGTTTTTT. This sequence encodes CASRILRTANEKLFF.

This clonotype has just a few counts. CDR3 protein: CASSLVREGYTF. For the CDR3, the DNA is TGTGCCAGCAGTTTAGTCAGGGAAGGCTACACCTTC. This chain uses TRBV12-3 or TRBV12-4 with TRBJ1-2; a weak D match, TRBD1 (5 bases). V was trimmed by 1 base and J by 8 bases, leaving 8 bases between them. The CDR3 length is 12 residues.

The chain joins TRBV10-3 to TRBJ2-7, with a possible D match to TRBD1 (5 bases). The CDR3 length is 13 residues. Deletions cut 4 bases from V and 3 bases from J, with 10 bases between. CDR1 is ENHRY, CDR2 SYGVKD, per germline. CDR3 DNA sequence: TGTGCCATCAGTGGACAGCGAGACTACGAGCAGTACTTC. Amino acids: CAISGQRDYEQYF.

This chain links TRBV7-2 with TRBJ2-7; D is undetermined. The CDR3 contains 14 residues. Deletions cut 7 bases from V and 0 bases from J, with 13 bases between. CDR1 is SGHTA and CDR2 is FQGNSA in the germline V gene. As DNA, the CDR3 is TGTGCCAGCAACCCGACTGCAATCTCCTACGAGCAGTACTTC. Amino acids: CASNPTAISYEQYF.

The sample holds a few counts of this clonotype. The chain has TRBV19 and TRBJ2-7, with 9 nucleotides matching TRBD1. V lost 5 bases to trimming and J lost 1 base; unmatched junction nucleotides: 6. The length of the CDR3 is 15 residues. The germline CDR1 and CDR2 sequences are LNHDA and SQIVND (reference sequence). CDR3 in amino acids: CASSFQDRGSYEQYF. The CDR3, as DNA: TGTGCCAGTAGTTTCCAGGACAGGGGTTCCTACGAGCAGTACTTC.

As regards this clonotype: The junction and the germline gene differ at one end; a read error may be behind it. The chain is built from TRBV7-2 and TRBJ2-3; the match to TRBD2 covers 9 bases. The CDR3 is 16 residues long. The germline CDR1 and CDR2 sequences are SGHTA and FQGNSA. The CDR3 nucleotides are TGTGCCAACAGCTCAAGCATAGCGGGGGGCACAGATACGCAGTATTTT. Amino acid sequence: CANSSSIAGGTDTQYF.

The gene calls are TRBV20-1 and TRBJ1-5, with a weak D call TRBD1 (6 bases). The CDR3 loop spans 16 amino acids. Germline loops: CDR1 DFQATT, CDR2 SNEGSKA (reference sequence). Trimming cost V 3 bases and J 2 bases, with 17 bases left between them. This CDR3 reads CSASDTGFVGNQPQHF. DNA for the CDR3: TGCAGTGCTAGTGACACAGGGTTTGTCGGCAATCAGCCCCAGCATTTT.

This clonotype turned up a few times. The CDR3 DNA reads TGCAGCGGACTCGAGGGGGTTTTTGAAGCTTTCTTT. Its translation: CSGLEGVFEAFF. The J gene is TRBJ1-1, the V gene TRBV29-1; possible D gene TRBD1, 6 bases. CDR3 size: 12 residues. Germline V gives CDR1 SQVTM, CDR2 ANQGSEA. V was pared by 7 bases and J by 7 bases, with 16 bases between.

The chain employs TRBV27 and TRBJ1-5; tentative D call: TRBD1 (5 bases). CDR1 and CDR2 from the germline V gene are MNHEY and SMNVEV (reference sequence). CDR3 length: 16 residues. With 0 bases removed from V and 4 bases from J, the gap between germline ends came to 13 bases. The CDR3 DNA sequence: TGTGCCAGCAGTTTATCCAGAGGGGCAGCTAATCAGCCCCAGCATTTT. Protein sequence: CASSLSRGAANQPQHF.

The V gene is TRBV20-1, the J gene TRBJ2-1, with a possible D match to TRBD1 (5 bases). Germline CDR1 DFQATT, CDR2 SNEGSKA (reference sequence). CDR3 length equals 15 residues. The V end was cut by 3 bases, the J end by 8 bases, with 20 bases between. In nucleotides, the CDR3 is TGCAGTGCTAGGGCTTTAGGGGCCGCTGGGGATGAGCAGTTCTTC. Its translation is CSARALGAAGDEQFF.

The rearrangement uses TRBV9 and TRBJ2-3; no clear D gene. The CDR3 contains 16 residues. The germline V gene has CDR1 SGDLS and CDR2 YYNGEE. Trimming took 0 bases from V and 4 from J, leaving 15 bases between them. CDR3 nucleotide sequence: TGTGCCAGCAGCGTAGGGCAGGCCGTATTCCCAGATACGCAGTATTTT. The encoded protein is CASSVGQAVFPDTQYF.